The following is a T cell receptor (beta chain) sequence with its context. Its target is unknown. The CDR3 is made up of 13 amino acids. The germline V gene encodes CDR1 WNHNN and CDR2 SYGVQD (reference sequence). The germline V and J ends were trimmed by 5 bases and 1 base, with 8 bases remaining between them. Per the original data handling: Quality scores were absent from the junction-only immunoSEQ sequences, so filtering differed. Clones were sequenced by immunoSEQ multiplex PCR, and TCRdb holds only the in-frame ones, with some missing. The DNA was the basis for D and trimming; V, J and clone size are from that table. The sample records just over 2,000,000 clones, 85% to 95% being singletons. The sample comes from a study of shared clonotypes between healthy human individuals. Findings and limits, study-wide: Across a handful of donors, naive CD4 shared 5% to 5.5%, naive CD8 about 3.2%, memory CD4 over 2%, memory CD8 around 0.36%.

The chain carries TRBV10-1 and TRBJ1-1, with D unclear. The sequenced material came from naive CD4+ T cells sorted from blood. Regarding subset: CD45RA+ positively selected. This TCR was recovered from a man between 18 and 35 years old in good health. This CDR3 reads CASSSTENTEAFF. In nucleotides, the CDR3 is TGCGCCAGCAGTTCTACAGAGAACACTGAAGCTTTCTTT.